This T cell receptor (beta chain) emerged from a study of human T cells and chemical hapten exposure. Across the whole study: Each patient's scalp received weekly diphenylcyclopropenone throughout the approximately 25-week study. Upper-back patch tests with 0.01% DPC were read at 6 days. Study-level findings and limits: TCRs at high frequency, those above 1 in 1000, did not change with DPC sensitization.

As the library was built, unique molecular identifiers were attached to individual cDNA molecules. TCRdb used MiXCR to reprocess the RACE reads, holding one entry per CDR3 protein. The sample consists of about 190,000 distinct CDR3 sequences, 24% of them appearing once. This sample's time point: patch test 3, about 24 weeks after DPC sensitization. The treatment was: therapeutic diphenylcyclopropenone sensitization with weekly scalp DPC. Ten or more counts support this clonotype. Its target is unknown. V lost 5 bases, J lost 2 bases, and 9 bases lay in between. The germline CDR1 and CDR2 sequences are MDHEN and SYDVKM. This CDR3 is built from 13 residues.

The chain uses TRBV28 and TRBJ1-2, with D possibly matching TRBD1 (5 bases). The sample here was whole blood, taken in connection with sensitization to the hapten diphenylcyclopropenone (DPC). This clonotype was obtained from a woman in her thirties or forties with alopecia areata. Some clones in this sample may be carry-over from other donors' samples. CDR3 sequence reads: CASSAPGNYGYTF. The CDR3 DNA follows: TGTGCCAGCAGTGCCCCAGGGAACTATGGCTACACCTTC.